This TCR beta chain is drawn from a study of blood T cell repertoires in COVID-19. Profiling relied on immunoSEQ multiplex PCR, and the TCRdb table lists in-frame clones only, not all of them. The profile covers fewer than 200,000 clones, with more than 75% appearing a single time and less than 3.5% taken by the ten largest. The V gene lost 0 bases and the J gene lost 4 bases, with 16 bases spanning the gap. The CDR3 extends over 16 amino acids. Germline assignment: CDR1 SGHRS and CDR2 YFSETQ. The clonotype comes from a man aged 40-49 years with active or convalescent COVID-19. The sample was peripheral blood. V usage is TRBV5-1 and J usage is TRBJ2-5, with a weak D call TRBD2 (5 bases). The CDR3 nucleotides read TGCGCCAGCAGCTTGGTTGGTAGGGTTGAGGGAGAGACCCAGTACTTC. Protein: CASSLVGRVEGETQYF.